The TCR beta chain described here comes from a study of cytomegalovirus exposure and HLA in healthy donors. Generated by immunoSEQ multiplex PCR, the TCRdb table keeps only in-frame clones and is missing some. Among 210,000 or so clones listed, around 88% were seen once. The length of the CDR3 is 14 residues. The germline V gene encodes CDR1 SGHRS and CDR2 YFSETQ. Between the trimmed V and J ends, which lost 3 bases and 1 base, there was a span of 10 bases. This TCR derives from a woman aged 18-29 years in good health and CMV-seronegative. J is TRBJ1-1 and V is TRBV5-1; D is possibly TRBD1 (6 bases). Sequenced input: PBMCs. The CDR3 protein is CASSSVQGNTEAFF. The CDR3 DNA reads TGCGCCAGCAGCTCGGTACAGGGGAACACTGAAGCTTTCTTT.